This T cell receptor (beta chain) was sequenced during a study of blood T cells in healthy people across ages. Comment on this clonotype: Its target is not known.

The CDR3 has 16 residues. Losses at the gene ends were 4 bases for V and 2 bases for J; bases not matched to a gene: 5. Germline-derived CDR1 and CDR2 are MGHRA and YSYEKL. For the second PCR, which ran for about 7 to 12 cycles, a sample-barcoded 5' primer and a J-beta primer mix were used. TCRdb used MiXCR to reprocess the 5' RACE reads, holding one entry per CDR3 protein. Among about 580,000 distinct CDR3 sequences listed, 45% to 55% were seen once. Regarding the study as a whole: Unsorted PBMCs ruled out conclusive naive versus antigen-experienced comparison.

The V gene is TRBV4-1, the J gene TRBJ2-7, with 13 bases matching TRBD2. This sequence was found in a man older than 75 in good health. The sample consisted of blood. The CDR3 loop reads CASSLHGTSGAYEQYF. The CDR3, as DNA: TGCGCCAGCAGCCTTCACGGGACTAGCGGGGCCTACGAGCAGTACTTC.